These 30 T cell receptor beta chains share one sample of origin, sequenced in a study of T cells after yellow fever vaccination. TCRdb re-called the 5' RACE reads with MiXCR, one entry per CDR3 protein. This table holds around 310,000 distinct CDR3 sequences, about 4% found once. This sample comprised PBMCs, obtained 5 days after the yellow fever booster vaccination. These receptor sequences come from a man between 18 and 29 years old who received the YFV17D yellow fever vaccine.

This clonotype was counted between two and nine times. The gene calls are TRBV4-2 and TRBJ2-2; D gene ambiguous. V lost 4 bases and J 2 bases, leaving 11 bases between the germline ends. Per germline, CDR1 LGHNA and CDR2 YNFKEQ. This CDR3 spans 15 amino acids. CDR3 bases: TGTGCCAGCAGCCCCCGGTGGGGTAACACCGGGGAGCTGTTTTTT. It yields the protein CASSPRWGNTGELFF.

This clonotype was counted many times. The chain combines TRBV7-9 with TRBJ1-5; D is undetermined. Germline assignment: CDR1 SEHNR and CDR2 FQNEAQ (reference sequence). V lost 7 bases to trimming and J lost 7 bases, with 8 bases between them. The length of the CDR3 is 11 residues. The CDR3 is CASTQGQPQHF. The CDR3, as DNA: TGTGCCAGCACCCAAGGCCAGCCCCAGCATTTT.

This clonotype was seen repeatedly, ten times or more. The V and J genes are TRBV2 and TRBJ2-3; D possibly corresponds to TRBD2 (6 bases). Germline CDR1 is SNHLY and CDR2 is FYNNEI. V lost 1 base and J lost 0, with 11 bases in between. The CDR3 consists of 16 residues. CDR3 amino acids: CASSEGRGSSTDTQYF. CDR3 nucleotides: TGTGCCAGCAGTGAAGGACGGGGGTCAAGCACAGATACGCAGTATTTT.

With respect to this clonotype: Possible read error: a much larger clone is one base away. J is TRBJ1-1 and V is TRBV12-3 or TRBV12-4, with D perhaps TRBD1 (5 bases). This CDR3 spans 10 amino acids. CDR3 loop: CARRARKAFF. In DNA form, the CDR3 reads TGTGCCCGCAGGGCCCGAAAAGCTTTCTTT.

CDR3 region: CASSYQRYGYTF. Written as DNA, the CDR3 is TGTGCCAGCAGTTACCAGCGCTATGGCTACACCTTC. This sequence joins TRBV28 and TRBJ1-2; D is uncertain. The CDR3 totals 12 residues. V was trimmed by 4 bases and J by 4 bases, leaving 7 bases between them. CDR1 and CDR2 from the germline V gene are MDHEN and SYDVKM.

At least ten counts were recorded for this clonotype. The chain combines TRBV5-1 with TRBJ1-2; 10 nucleotides align to TRBD1. CDR3 length: 17 amino acids. V gave up 4 bases and J gave up 3 bases; unmatched junction bases: 12. Germline-derived CDR1 and CDR2 are SGHRS and YFSETQ. In nucleotides, the CDR3 is TGCGCCAGCAGCGCTACCGGGACAGGGGCAACGGACTATGGCTACACCTTC. As protein: CASSATGTGATDYGYTF.

This clonotype showed up just a few times. The rearrangement joins TRBV7-9 to TRBJ2-2, with a possible D match to TRBD1 (6 bases). Between the trimmed V and J ends, which lost 5 bases and 4 bases, there was a span of 17 bases. The CDR3 spans 16 residues. Per the germline V gene, CDR1 is SEHNR and CDR2 is FQNEAQ (reference sequence). The CDR3 is CASSHKTGWVTGELFF. The CDR3 DNA reads TGTGCCAGCAGCCACAAGACAGGTTGGGTCACCGGGGAGCTGTTTTTT.

The chain uses TRBV11-2 and TRBJ1-1; D might be TRBD1 (6 bases). This CDR3 has 17 amino acids. Germline CDR1 and CDR2: SGHAT and FQNNGV. The germline V and J ends were trimmed by 5 bases and 4 bases, with 23 bases remaining between them. CDR3 amino acids: CASSPWGGGGLGTEAFF. The CDR3 DNA reads TGTGCCAGCAGCCCCTGGGGTGGTGGGGGCCTGGGCACTGAAGCTTTCTTT.

This clonotype was observed a handful of times. Here the CDR3 reads CASSKSSSGGNEQFF. The CDR3 region has the DNA TGTGCCAGCAGCAAATCTTCTAGCGGGGGCAATGAGCAGTTCTTC. This chain links TRBV21-1 with TRBJ2-1; the table's D call, TRBD2, was not checked against the DNA. TRBV21-1 is designated a pseudogene. The CDR3 runs to 15 residues.

This clonotype has just a few counts. The V gene is TRBV7-6, the J gene TRBJ2-3, with D unclear. Germline lookup yields CDR1 SGHVS and CDR2 FNYEAQ. The V gene lost 1 base and the J gene lost 5 bases, with 7 bases spanning the gap. This CDR3 is 13 amino acids long. DNA for the CDR3: TGTGCCAGCAGCTTAGGAAACAGAGATACGCAGTATTTT. It codes for CASSLGNRDTQYF. The full variable domain, in which reference TRBV7-6 and TRBJ2-3 provide the parts outside the CDR3, is GAGVSQSPRYKVTKRGQDVALRCDPISGHVSLYWYRQALGQGPEFLTYFNYEAQQDKSGLPNDRFSAERPEGSISTLTIQRTEQRDSAMYRCASSLGNRDTQYFGPGTRLTVL.

This clonotype has ten or more counts. The rearrangement joins TRBV12-3 or TRBV12-4 to TRBJ1-5; no clear D. V lost 6 bases, J lost 7 bases, and 13 bases lay in between. The CDR3 totals 13 residues. CDR3 amino acids: CASSWNGRQPQHF. The CDR3 DNA sequence: TGTGCCAGCAGCTGGAATGGGAGGCAGCCCCAGCATTTT.

The chain is built from TRBV5-1 and TRBJ2-5; D is unresolved. Germline CDR1 and CDR2: SGHRS and YFSETQ. This CDR3 spans 12 amino acids. V lost 2 bases, J lost 5 bases, and 7 bases lay in between. This chain's CDR3 is CASSLKYETQYF. The CDR3 nucleotides read TGCGCCAGCAGCTTAAAGTATGAGACCCAGTACTTC.

Regarding this clonotype: No conserved phenylalanine or tryptophan ends this CDR3, so it is likely a read error. CDR3 sequence: CSVEQGTYGYTL. DNA of the CDR3: TGCAGCGTGGAACAGGGGACTTATGGCTACACCTTG. The chain couples TRBV29-1 to TRBJ1-2; 7 positions match TRBD1. Trimming at V came to 6 bases and at J to 5 bases, leaving 6 bases not matched to a gene. The germline gives CDR1 SQVTM, CDR2 ANQGSEA. The CDR3 has 12 amino acids.

The sample holds a few counts of this clonotype. The chain recombines TRBV6-5 with TRBJ1-1, with D hard to call. Trimming stripped 2 bases from V and 3 bases from J, with 7 bases between. Germline V gene sequence: CDR1 MNHEY, CDR2 SVGAGI. This CDR3 has 13 residues. The DNA for the CDR3 is TGTGCCAGCAGTTACACGTTCCACACTGAAGCTTTCTTT. Its protein is CASSYTFHTEAFF.

This clonotype turned up a few times. At one of its ends the junction is not consistent with the germline gene, which may arise from a read error. The J gene is TRBJ2-5, the V gene TRBV7-7, with 9 bases that match TRBD2. Germline values: CDR1 SSHAT, CDR2 FNYEAQ (reference sequence). This CDR3 is built from 16 residues. CDR3 loop: CASSLGAGGRGETQYF. The CDR3 region has the DNA TGTGCTAGCAGCTTAGGAGCGGGGGGCCGTGGGGAGACCCAGTACTTC.

This clonotype was found a few times. This chain links TRBV30 with TRBJ1-2; the D is unclear. CDR1 and CDR2 (germline): GTSNPN, SVGIG (reference sequence). The V end was cut by 0 bases, the J end by 4 bases, with 6 bases between. CDR3 length: 12 amino acids. CDR3 sequence (DNA): TGTGCCTGGAGTGTCCGGACCTATGGCTACACCTTC. Translation gives CAWSVRTYGYTF.

The rearrangement links TRBV20-1 to TRBJ1-1; the match to TRBD1 covers 7 bases. V was clipped by 6 bases and J by 2 bases; unmatched bases: 6. In germline, CDR1 is DFQATT, CDR2 SNEGSKA (reference sequence). This CDR3 has 13 amino acids. The CDR3 DNA sequence: TGCAGTGCGCAACGGGACAGCAACACTGAAGCTTTCTTT. Its protein product is CSAQRDSNTEAFF.

The sample holds a few counts of this clonotype. The chain combines TRBV27 with TRBJ1-3; perhaps TRBD1 as D (6 bases). Germline CDR1 is MNHEY and CDR2 is SMNVEV (reference sequence). With 7 bases removed from V and 4 bases from J, the gap between germline ends came to 8 bases. The CDR3 is 12 amino acids. CDR3 nucleotides: TGTGCCAGCATGGGGGCGGGAAACACCATATATTTT. Encoded protein: CASMGAGNTIYF.

The table lists this clonotype with a few counts. The chain carries TRBV5-1 and TRBJ2-3; D may be TRBD2 (6 bases). V lost 7 bases and J 5 bases, leaving 20 bases between the germline ends. Germline V gives CDR1 SGHRS, CDR2 YFSETQ. CDR3 length equals 15 residues. The CDR3 DNA reads TGCGCCAGCGACTACCCGGGCGGGGTGAAAGATACGCAGTATTTT. Translated, it gives CASDYPGGVKDTQYF.

This clonotype was detected many times. The chain has TRBV5-1 and TRBJ2-2; D ambiguous. Germline V CDR1 and CDR2: SGHRS, YFSETQ. V was pared by 4 bases and J by 1 base, with 5 bases between. The CDR3 consists of 13 residues. CDR3 residues: CASSRRNTGELFF. DNA for the CDR3: TGCGCCAGCAGCCGGCGGAACACCGGGGAGCTGTTTTTT.

The chain combines TRBV5-1 with TRBJ2-7; D is perhaps TRBD1 (6 bases). CDR1 and CDR2 from the germline V gene are SGHRS and YFSETQ. V was clipped by 1 base and J by 3 bases, with 11 bases between them. CDR3 length: 14 amino acids. This CDR3 is CASSLRTEDYEQYF. CDR3 coding DNA: TGCGCCAGCAGCTTGAGGACAGAAGACTACGAGCAGTACTTC.

This clonotype was recorded many times. V and J are TRBV7-8 and TRBJ1-1; D is possibly TRBD1 (5 bases). Germline lookup yields CDR1 SGHVS and CDR2 FQNEAQ. V lost 2 bases, J lost 0 bases, and 16 bases lay in between. The CDR3 length is 17 residues. CDR3 nucleotide sequence: TGTGCCAGCAGCTTAACCCTCAGACAGTACATGAACACTGAAGCTTTCTTT. This codes for CASSLTLRQYMNTEAFF.

This clonotype was observed a few times. The V gene is TRBV2, the J gene TRBJ1-4; TRBD1 agrees at 12 bases. Per the germline V gene, CDR1 is SNHLY and CDR2 is FYNNEI. V lost 8 bases to trimming and J lost 11 bases; unmatched junction nucleotides: 3. This CDR3 has 12 residues. CDR3 region: CASGDRGRKLFF. The CDR3, as DNA: TGTGCCAGCGGGGACAGGGGGCGGAAACTGTTTTTT.

This clonotype was recorded at least ten times. The chain links TRBV5-1 to TRBJ2-7; no reliable D call. This CDR3 has 13 residues. Trimming removed 1 base from V and 0 bases from J, with 5 bases in between. The germline gives CDR1 SGHRS, CDR2 YFSETQ. The chain's CDR3 is CASSLQHSYEQYF. DNA for the CDR3: TGCGCCAGCAGCTTGCAACACTCCTACGAGCAGTACTTC.

Ten or more counts support this clonotype. The chain couples TRBV4-2 to TRBJ2-2; 12 positions agree with TRBD2. Germline values: CDR1 LGHNA, CDR2 YNFKEQ. This CDR3 has 18 residues. V was clipped by 4 bases and J by 1 base; unmatched bases: 7. CDR3 amino acids: CASSLSSGGDMNTGELFF. DNA for the CDR3: TGTGCCAGCAGCCTATCTAGCGGGGGGGATATGAACACCGGGGAGCTGTTTTTT.

This clonotype has just a few counts. V usage is TRBV12-3 or TRBV12-4 and J usage is TRBJ2-2; perhaps TRBD1 as D (6 bases). This CDR3 is built from 14 residues. V lost 6 bases to trimming and J lost 7 bases, with 15 bases between them. CDR3 protein: CASSQQGSGGELFF. The CDR3 DNA reads as TGTGCCAGCAGCCAACAGGGTTCGGGCGGGGAGCTGTTTTTT.

This clonotype was detected ten times or more. The rearrangement joins TRBV5-1 to TRBJ1-1; D is unresolved. Germline values: CDR1 SGHRS, CDR2 YFSETQ. The CDR3 runs 17 residues. V lost 0 bases to trimming and J lost 5 bases, with 20 bases between them. CDR3 sequence reads: CASSLVGQPYERTEAFF. CDR3 nucleotide sequence: TGCGCCAGCAGCTTGGTAGGGCAGCCCTACGAGCGGACTGAAGCTTTCTTT.

This clonotype was counted between two and nine times. This sequence joins TRBV24-1 and TRBJ1-1; no reliable D call. V was clipped by 4 bases and J by 8 bases, with 7 bases between them. The CDR3 covers 11 residues. Germline V lookup: CDR1 KGHDR, CDR2 SFDVKD. The CDR3 DNA is TGTGCCACCAGTGAATACGGGGAAGCTTTCTTT. Its protein product is CATSEYGEAFF.

V is TRBV29-1 and J is TRBJ1-2; D unclear. Germline CDR1 SQVTM, CDR2 ANQGSEA. This CDR3 has 12 residues. This chain's CDR3 is CTALASNYGYTF. Here the CDR3 DNA reads TGCACCGCCTTGGCCTCTAACTATGGCTACACCTTC.

At least ten counts were recorded for this clonotype. The chain joins TRBV12-3 or TRBV12-4 to TRBJ1-2; 7 bases fit TRBD1. The CDR3 loop spans 14 amino acids. With 3 bases clipped from V and 2 bases from J, the junction kept 3 bases outside the gene matches. CDR3 nucleotides: TGTGCCAGCAGTTTGACAGGGTGGAACTATGGCTACACCTTC. Translating gives CASSLTGWNYGYTF.